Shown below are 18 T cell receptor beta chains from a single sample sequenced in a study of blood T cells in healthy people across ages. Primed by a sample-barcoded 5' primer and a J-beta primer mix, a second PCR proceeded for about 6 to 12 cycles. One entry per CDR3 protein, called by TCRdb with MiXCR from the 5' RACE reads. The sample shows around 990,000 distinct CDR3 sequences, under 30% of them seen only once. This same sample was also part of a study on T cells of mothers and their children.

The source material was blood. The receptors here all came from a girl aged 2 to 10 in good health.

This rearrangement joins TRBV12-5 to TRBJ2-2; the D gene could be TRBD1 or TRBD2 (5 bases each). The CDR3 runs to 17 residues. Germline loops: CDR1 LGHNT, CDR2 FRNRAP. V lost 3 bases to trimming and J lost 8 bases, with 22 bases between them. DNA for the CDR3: TGTGCTAGTGGTTTTCCGTATCAGGGAGCTGCCGGGGGGGAGCTGTTTTTT. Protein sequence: CASGFPYQGAAGGELFF.

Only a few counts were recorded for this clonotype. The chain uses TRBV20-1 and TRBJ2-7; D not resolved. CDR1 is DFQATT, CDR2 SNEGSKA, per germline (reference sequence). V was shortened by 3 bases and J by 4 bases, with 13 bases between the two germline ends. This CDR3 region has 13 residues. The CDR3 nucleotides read TGCAGTGCTAGCTCTGGGGTTGGGTACGAGCAGTACTTC. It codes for CSASSGVGYEQYF.

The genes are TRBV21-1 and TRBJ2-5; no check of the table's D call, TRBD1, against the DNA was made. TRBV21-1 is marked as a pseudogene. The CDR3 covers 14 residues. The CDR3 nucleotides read TGTGCCAGCAACCCCTATGGGTACCAAGAGACCCAGTACTTC. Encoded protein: CASNPYGYQETQYF.

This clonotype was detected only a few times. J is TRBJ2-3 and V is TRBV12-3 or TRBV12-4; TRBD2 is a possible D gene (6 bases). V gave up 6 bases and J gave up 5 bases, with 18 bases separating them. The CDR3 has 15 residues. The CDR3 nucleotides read TGTGCCAGCAGCCGCATCGGAGGGGCTCGAGATACGCAGTATTTT. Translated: CASSRIGGARDTQYF.

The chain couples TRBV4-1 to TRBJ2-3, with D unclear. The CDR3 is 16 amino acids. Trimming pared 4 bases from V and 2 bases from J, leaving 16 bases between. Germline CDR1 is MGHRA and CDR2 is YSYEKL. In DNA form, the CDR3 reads TGCGCCAGCAGCCTCAGTAACAGCCCTACCACAGATACGCAGTATTTT. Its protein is CASSLSNSPTTDTQYF.

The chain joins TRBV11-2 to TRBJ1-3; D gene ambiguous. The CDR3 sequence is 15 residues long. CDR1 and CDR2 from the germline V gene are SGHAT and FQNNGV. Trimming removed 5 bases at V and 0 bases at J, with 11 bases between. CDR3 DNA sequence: TGTGCCAGCAGCATGCGGCCATTCTCTGGAAACACCATATATTTT. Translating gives CASSMRPFSGNTIYF. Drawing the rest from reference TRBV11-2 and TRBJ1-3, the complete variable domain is EAGVAQSPRYKIIEKRQSVAFWCNPISGHATLYWYQQILGQGPKLLIQFQNNGVVDDSQLPKDRFSAERLKGVDSTLKIQPAKLEDSAVYLCASSMRPFSGNTIYFGEGSWLTVV.

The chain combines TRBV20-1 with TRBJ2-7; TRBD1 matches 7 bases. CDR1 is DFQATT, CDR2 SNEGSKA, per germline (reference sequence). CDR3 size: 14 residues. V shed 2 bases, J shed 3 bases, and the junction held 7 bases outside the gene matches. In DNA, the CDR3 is TGCAGTGCTAGACAGGGGGTCCAATACTACGAGCAGTACTTC. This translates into CSARQGVQYYEQYF.

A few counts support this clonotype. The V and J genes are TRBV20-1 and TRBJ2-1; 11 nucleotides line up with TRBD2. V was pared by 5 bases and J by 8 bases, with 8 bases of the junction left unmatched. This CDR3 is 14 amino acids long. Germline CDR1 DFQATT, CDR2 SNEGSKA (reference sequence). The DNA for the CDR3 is TGCAGTGCTCGGGACGGACTAGCGGGCGATGAGCAGTTCTTC. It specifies CSARDGLAGDEQFF.

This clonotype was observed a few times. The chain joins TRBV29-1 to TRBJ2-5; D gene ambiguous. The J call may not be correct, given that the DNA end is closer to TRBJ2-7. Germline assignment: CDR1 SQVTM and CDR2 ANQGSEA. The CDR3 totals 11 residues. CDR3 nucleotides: TGCAGCGCCGTCCGCGGCTACGAGCAGTACTTC. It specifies CSAVRGYEQYF.

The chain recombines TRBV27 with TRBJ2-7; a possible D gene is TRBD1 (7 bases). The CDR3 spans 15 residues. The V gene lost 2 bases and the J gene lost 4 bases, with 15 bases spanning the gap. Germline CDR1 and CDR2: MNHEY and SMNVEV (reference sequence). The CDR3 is CASSLARGDFYEQYF. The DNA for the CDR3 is TGTGCCAGCAGTTTAGCCAGGGGGGACTTTTACGAGCAGTACTTC.

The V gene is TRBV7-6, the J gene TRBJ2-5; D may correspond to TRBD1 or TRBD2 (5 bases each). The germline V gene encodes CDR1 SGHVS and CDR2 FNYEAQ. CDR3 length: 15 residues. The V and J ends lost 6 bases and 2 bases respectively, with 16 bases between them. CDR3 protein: CASRPSVGVQETQYF. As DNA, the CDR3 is TGTGCCAGCAGGCCCTCGGTGGGGGTGCAAGAGACCCAGTACTTC.

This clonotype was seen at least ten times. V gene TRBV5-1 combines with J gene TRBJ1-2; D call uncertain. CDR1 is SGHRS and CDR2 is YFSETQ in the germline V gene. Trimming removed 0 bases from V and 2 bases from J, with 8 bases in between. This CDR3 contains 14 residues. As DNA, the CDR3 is TGCGCCAGCAGCTTGGAGGGATTCAACTATGGCTACACCTTC. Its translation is CASSLEGFNYGYTF.

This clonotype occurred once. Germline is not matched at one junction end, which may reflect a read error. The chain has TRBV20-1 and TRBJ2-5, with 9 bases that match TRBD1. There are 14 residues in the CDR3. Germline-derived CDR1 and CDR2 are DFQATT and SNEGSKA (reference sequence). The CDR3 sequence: CSVREVGQGETQYF. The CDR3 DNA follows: TGCAGTGTTAGAGAGGTGGGACAGGGAGAGACCCAGTACTTC.

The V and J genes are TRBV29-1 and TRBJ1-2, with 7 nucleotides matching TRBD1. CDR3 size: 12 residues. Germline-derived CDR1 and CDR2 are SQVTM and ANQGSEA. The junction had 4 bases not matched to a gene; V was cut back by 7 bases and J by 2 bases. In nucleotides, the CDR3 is TGCAGCGCAGAACAGGGGAACTATGGCTACACCTTC. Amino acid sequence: CSAEQGNYGYTF.

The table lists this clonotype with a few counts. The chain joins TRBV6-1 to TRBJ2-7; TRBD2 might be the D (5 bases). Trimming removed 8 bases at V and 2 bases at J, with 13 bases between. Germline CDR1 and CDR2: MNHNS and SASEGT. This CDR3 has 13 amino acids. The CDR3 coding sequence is TGTGCCAGCTGGGGTGGGAGCACCTACGAGCAGTACTTC. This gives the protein CASWGGSTYEQYF.

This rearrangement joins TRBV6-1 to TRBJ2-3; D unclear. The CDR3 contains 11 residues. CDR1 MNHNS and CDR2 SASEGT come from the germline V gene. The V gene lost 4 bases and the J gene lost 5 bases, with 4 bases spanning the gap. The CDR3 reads CASSVQDTQYF. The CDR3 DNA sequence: TGTGCCAGCAGTGTTCAAGATACGCAGTATTTT.

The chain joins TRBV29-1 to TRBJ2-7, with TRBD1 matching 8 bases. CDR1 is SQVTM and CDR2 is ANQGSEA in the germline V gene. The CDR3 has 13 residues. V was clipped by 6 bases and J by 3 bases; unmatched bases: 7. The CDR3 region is CSVTDRGGYEQYF. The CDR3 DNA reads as TGCAGCGTAACCGACAGGGGTGGCTACGAGCAGTACTTC.

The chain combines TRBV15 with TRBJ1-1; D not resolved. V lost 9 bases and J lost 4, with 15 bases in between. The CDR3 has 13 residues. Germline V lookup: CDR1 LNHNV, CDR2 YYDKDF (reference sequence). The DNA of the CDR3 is TGTGCCACTGCCCCGGGGTCGGCCACTGAAGCTTTCTTT. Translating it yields CATAPGSATEAFF.